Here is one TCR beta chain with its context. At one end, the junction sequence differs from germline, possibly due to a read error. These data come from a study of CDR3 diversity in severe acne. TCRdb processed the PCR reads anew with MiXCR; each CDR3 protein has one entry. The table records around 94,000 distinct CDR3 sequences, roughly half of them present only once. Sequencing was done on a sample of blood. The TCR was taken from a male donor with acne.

The CDR3 is CASSSSGGVNTEAFF. CDR3 DNA: TGTGCTAGCAGTTCATCAGGGGGCGTGAACACTGAAGCTTTCTTT. The V gene is TRBV28, the J gene TRBJ1-1, with 8 bases that match TRBD1. Germline V gene data show CDR1 as MDHEN and CDR2 as SYDVKM. This CDR3 spans 15 amino acids.